This entry is about one T cell receptor beta chain. This CDR3 contains 18 residues. The V gene end was trimmed by 9 bases and the J gene end by 2 bases; junction bases not matched to a gene: 15. Germline assignment: CDR1 SGHNT and CDR2 YENEEA. This record belongs to a study of blood T cell repertoires in COVID-19. Looking at the study overall: Spain, Italy and the United States supplied samples that represented acute and convalescent COVID-19. T cells, B-cell-depleted T cells, or PBMCs supplied cDNA or gDNA.

Sequencing used immunoSEQ multiplex PCR; TCRdb keeps in-frame clones, though not all of them. The data hold 150,000 to 200,000 clones, with more than 75% observed a single time. This TCR was recovered from a man aged 70 or older with acute or convalescent COVID-19. The sample comprised peripheral blood. This chain links TRBV11-3 with TRBJ2-3, with 12 bases fitting TRBD2. Here the CDR3 reads CARESDGLAGSHTDTQYF. As DNA, the CDR3 is TGTGCCAGGGAATCCGATGGACTAGCGGGGTCTCACACAGATACGCAGTATTTT. The variable domain in full, with the rest retrieved from reference TRBV11-3 and TRBJ2-3, is EAGVVQSPRYKIIEKKQPVAFWCNPISGHNTLYWYLQNLGQGPELLIRYENEEAVDDSQLPKDRFSAERLKGVDSTLKIQPAELGDSAVYLCARESDGLAGSHTDTQYFGPGTRLTVL.